Presented here are 17 T cell receptor beta chains from one specimen sequenced in a study of blood T cells in healthy people across ages. Using a J-beta primer mix together with a sample-barcoded 5' primer, a second PCR was run for about 7 to 12 cycles. Each CDR3 protein is one row after TCRdb ran MiXCR on the 5' RACE reads. The sample includes 1.5 million to 2 million distinct CDR3 sequences, roughly two fifths of them seen just once. The sequencing sample was made of blood. The origin of the receptors is a human donor in good health.

V gene TRBV11-3 combines with J gene TRBJ2-7; 10 positions match TRBD1. J lost 3 bases, V lost 3 bases, and 8 bases had no gene match. Germline V gene lookup returns CDR1 SGHNT and CDR2 YENEEA. This CDR3 has 16 amino acids. CDR3 in amino acids: CASSFSWDRGVYEQYF. The CDR3 coding sequence is TGTGCCAGCAGCTTCAGTTGGGACAGGGGCGTCTACGAGCAGTACTTC.

The chain links TRBV7-2 to TRBJ1-4; D not certain. Trimming took off 0 bases at V and 13 bases at J, with 15 bases between the two ends. From germline, CDR1 is SGHTA and CDR2 FQGNSA. This CDR3 region has 14 residues. Here the CDR3 DNA reads TGTGCCAGCAGCTTAGCCCGGGGTGGGCGAAGACTGTTTTTT. Protein sequence: CASSLARGGRRLFF.

This chain links TRBV10-3 with TRBJ1-6; D is ambiguous. The CDR3 is 15 residues long. The germline V and J ends were trimmed by 10 bases and 8 bases, with 21 bases remaining between them. The germline V gene has CDR1 ENHRY and CDR2 SYGVKD. CDR3 sequence: CATAEGRNLDSPLHF. The CDR3 DNA is TGTGCCACCGCAGAAGGACGGAACCTGGATTCACCCCTCCACTTT.

Note on this clonotype: Being one base from a much bigger clone, this may be a read error. The rearrangement uses TRBV6-4 and TRBJ1-2, with 8 nucleotides matching TRBD1. There are 13 residues in the CDR3. After removal of 6 bases from V and 3 bases from J, the junction contained 3 bases not matched to a gene. Germline assignment: CDR1 MRHNA and CDR2 SNTAGT. CDR3 sequence: CASREQGDYGYTF. The CDR3 region has the DNA TGTGCCAGCAGGGAACAGGGGGACTATGGCTACACCTTC.

V is TRBV6-2 or TRBV6-3 and J is TRBJ2-1; weak D call: TRBD1 (6 bases). Between the trimmed V and J ends, which lost 2 bases and 5 bases, there was a span of 10 bases. This CDR3 comprises 14 residues. CDR1 and CDR2 from the germline V gene are MNHEY and SVGEGT. The CDR3 DNA sequence: TGTGCCAGCAGTTACATAGGACAGAACAATGAGCAGTTCTTC. Amino acids: CASSYIGQNNEQFF.

The chain uses TRBV5-6 and TRBJ1-1; perhaps TRBD1 as D (6 bases). V dropped 3 bases and J dropped 5 bases, with 17 bases sitting between them. The CDR3 is made up of 15 amino acids. Germline CDR1 and CDR2: SGHDT and YYEEEE. The CDR3, as DNA: TGTGCCAGCAGCTATGGTGGGGGGCCAAGGACTGAAGCTTTCTTT. The encoded protein is CASSYGGGPRTEAFF.

On this clonotype: One end of the junction varies from germline; a read error may be responsible. The chain couples TRBV4-3 to TRBJ2-1; TRBD2 matches at 13 bases. Per germline, CDR1 LGHNA and CDR2 YSLEER. The CDR3 covers 16 residues. As DNA, the CDR3 is TGCGCCGGCAGCCCAACATGGACTAGCGGGGGAAATGAGCAGTTCTTC. Amino acid sequence: CAGSPTWTSGGNEQFF.

The gene calls are TRBV7-3 and TRBJ2-1; perhaps D is TRBD1 or TRBD2 (7 bases each). The CDR3 spans 14 residues. The V end lost 5 bases, the J end lost 10 bases, and 18 bases lay between the germline ends. Germline assignment: CDR1 SGHTA and CDR2 FQGTGA. CDR3: CASSPGGGTREQFF. For the CDR3, the DNA is TGTGCCAGCAGCCCAGGGGGGGGGACACGGGAGCAGTTCTTC.

The chain recombines TRBV4-3 with TRBJ1-5; a possible D gene is TRBD1 (6 bases). Germline assignment: CDR1 LGHNA and CDR2 YSLEER. The germline V and J ends were trimmed by 6 bases and 3 bases, with 15 bases remaining between them. CDR3 length: 15 amino acids. CDR3 amino acids: CASSTDRNLNQPQHF. In nucleotides, the CDR3 is TGCGCCAGCAGTACAGACAGGAACCTCAATCAGCCCCAGCATTTT.

This clonotype came up a few times. The chain links TRBV5-1 to TRBJ1-2; TRBD1 matches 8 bases. Germline-derived CDR1 and CDR2 are SGHRS and YFSETQ. CDR3 length equals 15 residues. The ends lost 4 bases at V and 6 bases at J; junction bases unmatched: 11. CDR3 region: CASSGRTGMNDGYTF. The CDR3 DNA follows: TGCGCCAGCAGCGGCCGGACAGGGATGAACGATGGCTACACCTTC. The variable domain in full, completed from reference TRBV5-1 and TRBJ1-2, reads KAGVTQTPRYLIKTRGQQVTLSCSPISGHRSVSWYQQTPGQGLQFLFEYFSETQRNKGNFPGRFSGRQFSNSRSEMNVSTLELGDSALYLCASSGRTGMNDGYTFGSGTRLTVV.

This clonotype was seen more than once but under ten times. DNA for the CDR3: TGTGCCAGCAGTCTCAGGGGGCGCAGTGAAGCTTTCTTT. It translates to CASSLRGRSEAFF. This chain connects TRBV12-3 or TRBV12-4 to TRBJ1-1; 8 bases are shared with TRBD1. The CDR3 totals 13 residues. J gave up 7 bases and V 5 bases, and 6 bases lay outside the gene matches.

J is TRBJ2-3 and V is TRBV29-1; D is possibly TRBD2 (5 bases). Trimming took off 1 base at V and 3 bases at J, with 11 bases between the two ends. CDR1 and CDR2 (germline): SQVTM, ANQGSEA. The CDR3 totals 14 residues. CDR3 sequence reads: CSVEAGMATDTQYF. The CDR3 DNA reads as TGCAGCGTTGAAGCCGGGATGGCAACAGATACGCAGTATTTT.

This clonotype appeared a few times. The genes are TRBV25-1 and TRBJ2-7; tentatively, D is TRBD1 (6 bases). The better agreement between TRBJ2-5 and the DNA end casts doubt on the J call. CDR1 and CDR2 (germline): MGHDK, SYGVNS. The length of the CDR3 is 15 residues. In DNA, the CDR3 is TGTGCCAGCAGTGAAATATCGGCAGGGGAGGAGACCCAGTACTTC. It specifies CASSEISAGEETQYF.

The chain combines TRBV15 with TRBJ2-5; no firm D call. With 4 bases removed from V and 5 bases from J, the gap between germline ends came to 8 bases. Germline V gene sequence: CDR1 LNHNV, CDR2 YYDKDF (reference sequence). The CDR3 contains 12 residues. In DNA, the CDR3 is TGTGCCACCAGCAACCTCCGGGAGACCCAGTACTTC. This codes for CATSNLRETQYF.

V usage is TRBV12-3 or TRBV12-4 and J usage is TRBJ2-1; perhaps D is TRBD1 or TRBD2 (5 bases each). The CDR3 length is 13 residues. Trimming removed 10 bases at V and 0 bases at J, with 10 bases between. This CDR3 is CAIQGPSYNEQFF. CDR3 nucleotides: TGTGCCATCCAGGGACCCTCCTACAATGAGCAGTTCTTC.

The chain uses TRBV15 and TRBJ2-3; 8 nucleotides line up with TRBD1. CDR1 and CDR2 (germline): LNHNV, YYDKDF (reference sequence). Germline trimming cut 3 bases from V and 2 bases from J; bases unmatched to any gene: 7. This CDR3 spans 16 amino acids. CDR3 DNA sequence: TGTGCCACCAGCAGCCCAGGGGGCGTTCCCACAGATACGCAGTATTTT. Translated: CATSSPGGVPTDTQYF.

The chain employs TRBV4-3 and TRBJ2-3, with a possible D match to TRBD1 (6 bases). CDR3 size: 15 residues. Germline values: CDR1 LGHNA, CDR2 YSLEER. With 0 bases removed from V and 4 bases from J, the gap between germline ends came to 11 bases. Here the CDR3 DNA reads TGCGCCAGCAGCCAAGAAGGGGGAGCCTCAGATACGCAGTATTTT. Translating it yields CASSQEGGASDTQYF.